The T cell receptor (beta chain) under discussion was sequenced for a study of blood T cell repertoires in COVID-19. Study overall: Whether acute or convalescent, the COVID-19 samples came from the United States, Italy and Spain.

Profiled with immunoSEQ multiplex PCR; TCRdb holds only in-frame clones, not every one. The profile shows 230,000 or so clones, 75% to 90% of them singletons. Looked up from germline, CDR1 is GTSNPN and CDR2 is SVGIG (reference sequence). The V gene end was trimmed by 3 bases and the J gene end by 2 bases; junction bases not matched to a gene: 9. CDR3 length: 16 residues. The gene calls are TRBV30 and TRBJ2-7; TRBD2 aligns across 11 bases. Sequenced input: peripheral blood. The clonotype comes from a human donor in a cohort sampled during active COVID-19. Here the CDR3 reads CAWRAGTSGGTYEQYF. The CDR3, as DNA: TGTGCCTGGAGAGCCGGGACTAGCGGAGGGACCTACGAGCAGTACTTC.